A single TCR beta chain is shown here with its context. After removal of 3 bases from V and 9 bases from J, the junction contained 5 bases not matched to a gene. The CDR3 consists of 14 residues. Germline values: CDR1 MRHNA, CDR2 SNTAGT. The table came from immunoSEQ multiplex PCR; TCRdb's copy has only in-frame clones and leaves some out. The repertoire has 720,000 or so clones, 70% to 90% of them found once; the top ten carry around 0.0099%. These data are taken from a study of shared T cell receptors in the human thymus. These data also featured in a second study, about human thymus T cells. That source reports: Resections obtained during corrective heart surgery supplied the thymus tissue. Gene usage (both V and J) appeared biased in thymic and blood repertoires.

V usage is TRBV6-4 and J usage is TRBJ1-6; TRBD1 matches 7 bases. This clonotype was obtained from a girl younger than two with a congenital heart defect. The sequenced sample was thymocytes. As DNA, the CDR3 is TGTGCCAGCAGTGAAAACAGGGGCAGTTCACCCCTCCACTTT. Protein sequence: CASSENRGSSPLHF.